The clone carrying this TCR beta chain was observed a handful of times. The antigen remains undetermined. The data were obtained in a study of T cells after yellow fever vaccination. Whole-study results and caveats: Abundant contaminating clonotypes from the bulk population could appear in FACS-sorted repertoires.

A process of 5'RACE template switching, which added a universal primer site and UMIs, was used to make TCR cDNA. MiXCR, run by TCRdb on the 5' RACE reads, gives a single entry per CDR3 protein. Among hundreds of thousands of distinct CDR3 sequences listed, 9% to 15% were seen once. V shed 4 bases and J shed 7 bases, with 17 bases lying between them. Germline CDR1 reads SQVTM; CDR2 reads ANQGSEA. The CDR3 totals 13 residues. The input for sequencing was PBMCs, taken on the day of the yellow fever booster vaccination. This receptor was identified in a man aged 25 to 45 who received the YFV17D yellow fever vaccine. This chain joins TRBV29-1 and TRBJ2-7, with unresolved D. CDR3 bases: TGCAGCGTTGTAGCTCCCCTGGCCTGGGAGCAGTACTTC. This sequence encodes CSVVAPLAWEQYF.